Listed here are 6 T cell receptor beta chains from one sample, sequenced in a study of OX40 agonist ivuxolimab in advanced cancers. Generated by immunoSEQ multiplex PCR, the TCRdb table keeps only in-frame clones and is missing some. The sample records roughly 50,000 clones, about 80% being singletons. Source: CD4+ or CD8+ T cells sorted from blood, taken in a trial of the OX40 agonist ivuxolimab. These receptors all come from an adult with an advanced solid tumor such as melanoma, head and neck, liver or kidney cancer.

The chain uses TRBV9 and TRBJ2-7; 8 bases line up with TRBD1. Germline values: CDR1 SGDLS, CDR2 YYNGEE. Trimming at V came to 0 bases and at J to 4 bases, leaving 6 bases not matched to a gene. The CDR3 is 15 amino acids. CDR3 amino acids: CASSVGRTGLYEQYF. CDR3 DNA: TGTGCCAGCAGCGTAGGTAGGACAGGGTTGTACGAGCAGTACTTC.

This chain joins TRBV7-2 and TRBJ2-6, with D unresolved. The germline gives CDR1 SGHTA, CDR2 FQGNSA. Trimming left V 5 bases short and J 3 bases short, with 17 bases between. This CDR3 comprises 17 residues. For the CDR3, the DNA is TGTGCCAGCAGCCAAACGCCAGGACGAGGTGGGGCCAACGTCCTGACTTTC. The encoded protein is CASSQTPGRGGANVLTF.

The chain uses TRBV29-1 and TRBJ2-2; the D gene is possibly TRBD2 (6 bases). Per the germline V gene, CDR1 is SQVTM and CDR2 is ANQGSEA. The CDR3 loop spans 14 amino acids. With 7 bases removed from V and 1 base from J, the gap between germline ends came to 13 bases. The CDR3 here is CSAAGTLNTGELFF. In DNA, the CDR3 is TGCAGCGCCGCCGGGACTTTGAACACCGGGGAGCTGTTTTTT.

V is TRBV4-1 and J is TRBJ2-3, with TRBD2 matching 7 bases. The CDR3 is 18 residues long. With V trimmed by 2 bases and J by 2 bases, 13 bases remained unmatched. Germline CDR1 and CDR2: MGHRA and YSYEKL. The CDR3 coding sequence is TGCGCCAGCAGCCAACGGGGCGGGGGACTACCATACACAGATACGCAGTATTTT. Translation gives CASSQRGGGLPYTDTQYF.

The chain uses TRBV30 and TRBJ2-2; 7 bases match TRBD2. The CDR3 is 15 residues long. The germline V gene encodes CDR1 GTSNPN and CDR2 SVGIG (reference sequence). Trimming at V came to 1 base and at J to 5 bases, leaving 7 bases not matched to a gene. CDR3 sequence: CAWSARLAGTGELFF. The CDR3 DNA reads TGTGCCTGGAGTGCGCGACTAGCAGGGACCGGGGAGCTGTTTTTT.

The CDR3 is CASRNPWQADTGELFF. For the CDR3, the DNA is TGTGCCAGCAGGAACCCATGGCAGGCCGACACCGGGGAGCTGTTTTTT. The V gene is TRBV6-6, the J gene TRBJ2-2, with D hard to call. Trimming removed 6 bases from V and 3 bases from J, with 17 bases in between. Per the germline V gene, CDR1 is MNHNY and CDR2 is SVGAGI (reference sequence). The CDR3 runs to 16 residues.